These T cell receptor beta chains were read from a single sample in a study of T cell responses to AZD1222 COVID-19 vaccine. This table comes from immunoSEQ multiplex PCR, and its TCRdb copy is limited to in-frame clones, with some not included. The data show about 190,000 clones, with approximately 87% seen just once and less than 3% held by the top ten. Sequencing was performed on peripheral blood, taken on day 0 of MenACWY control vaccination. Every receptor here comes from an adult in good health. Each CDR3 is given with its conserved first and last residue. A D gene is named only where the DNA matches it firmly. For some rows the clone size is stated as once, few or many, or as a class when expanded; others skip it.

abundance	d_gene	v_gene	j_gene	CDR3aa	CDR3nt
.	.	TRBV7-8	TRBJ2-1	CASSFRLEGGNEQFF	TGTGCCAGCAGCTTCAGGTTGGAGGGAGGCAATGAGCAGTTCTTC
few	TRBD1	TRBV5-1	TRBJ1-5	CASTSEGASYQPQHF	TGCGCCAGCACCTCAGAGGGGGCTTCGTATCAGCCCCAGCATTTT
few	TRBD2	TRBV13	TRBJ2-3	CASSHVAGTSGRLDTQYF	TGTGCCAGCAGCCACGTAGCGGGGACTAGCGGGAGACTGGATACGCAGTATTTT
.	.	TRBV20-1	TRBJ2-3	CSASTALLLGRADTQYF	TGCAGTGCTAGTACTGCCCTTCTCCTTGGGCGCGCCGATACGCAGTATTTT
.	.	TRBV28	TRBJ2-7	CASSFSQGSSSYEQYF	TGTGCCAGCAGTTTTTCCCAGGGTTCAAGCTCCTACGAGCAGTACTTC
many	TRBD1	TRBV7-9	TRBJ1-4	CASSPDRANEKLFF	TGTGCCAGCAGCCCCGACAGGGCTAATGAAAAACTGTTTTTT
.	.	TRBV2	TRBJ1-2	CASSLRQDNYGYTF	TGTGCCAGCAGTCTTAGACAGGATAACTATGGCTACACCTTC
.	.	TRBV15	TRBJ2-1	CATSDQGTLNEQFF	TGTGCCACCAGTGATCAGGGGACCCTCAATGAGCAGTTCTTC
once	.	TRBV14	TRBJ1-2	CASSQDYSYGYTF	TGTGCCAGCAGCCAAGATTACTCATATGGCTACACCTTC
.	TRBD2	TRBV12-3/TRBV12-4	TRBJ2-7	CASSLGGTYEQYF	TGTGCCAGCAGCCTGGGAGGGACCTACGAGCAGTACTTC
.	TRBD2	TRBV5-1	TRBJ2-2	CASSHRSPLGGDGELFF	TGCGCCAGCAGCCACCGTTCACCATTGGGAGGGGACGGGGAGCTGTTTTTT
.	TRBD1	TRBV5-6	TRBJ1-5	CASSWGVGQVGDQPQHF	TGTGCCAGCAGCTGGGGCGTCGGACAGGTAGGAGATCAGCCCCAGCATTTT
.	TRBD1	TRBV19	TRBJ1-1	CASSMGFRDRGSAEAFF	TGTGCCAGTAGTATGGGTTTTAGGGACAGGGGGAGTGCTGAAGCTTTCTTT
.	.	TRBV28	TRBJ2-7	CASSSPGTRSYEQYF	TGTGCCAGCAGTAGCCCCGGGACACGTTCCTACGAGCAGTACTTC
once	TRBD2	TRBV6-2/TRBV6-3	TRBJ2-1	CASSYSLAGANEQFF	TGTGCCAGCAGTTACTCGTTAGCGGGGGCAAATGAGCAGTTCTTC
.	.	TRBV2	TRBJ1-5	CASTRQAFNQPQHF	TGTGCCAGCACCCGACAGGCATTCAATCAGCCCCAGCATTTT
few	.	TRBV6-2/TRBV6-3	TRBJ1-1	CASSYEENTEAFF	TGTGCCAGCAGTTACGAGGAAAACACTGAAGCTTTCTTT
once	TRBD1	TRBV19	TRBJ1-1	CASSIAPRDRDTEAFF	TGTGCCAGTAGTATAGCTCCCCGGGACAGGGACACTGAAGCTTTCTTT
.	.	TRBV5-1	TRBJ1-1	CASSLAQQGNTEAFF	TGCGCCAGCAGCTTGGCCCAACAGGGTAACACTGAAGCTTTCTTT
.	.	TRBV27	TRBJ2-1	CASGYSSYNEQFF	TGTGCCAGCGGCTACAGCTCCTACAATGAGCAGTTCTTC
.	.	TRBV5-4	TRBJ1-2	CASRLVGALYGYTF	TGTGCCAGCAGGCTTGTAGGGGCCCTCTATGGCTACACCTTC
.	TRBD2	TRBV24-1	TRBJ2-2	CATSDLAGGTNTGELFF	TGTGCCACCAGTGACTTAGCGGGAGGTACAAACACCGGGGAGCTGTTTTTT
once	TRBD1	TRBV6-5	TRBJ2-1	CASRGDRGYNEQFF	TGTGCCAGCAGGGGGGACAGGGGCTACAATGAGCAGTTCTTC
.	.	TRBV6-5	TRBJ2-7	CASSYKDGYEQYF	TGTGCCAGCAGTTACAAGGACGGCTACGAGCAGTACTTC
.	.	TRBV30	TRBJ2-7	CAWSVGPPADYEQYF	TGTGCCTGGAGTGTAGGGCCGCCGGCCGACTACGAGCAGTACTTC
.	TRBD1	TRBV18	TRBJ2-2	CASSPRDRGNTGELFF	TGTGCCAGCTCACCAAGAGACAGGGGGAACACCGGGGAGCTGTTTTTT
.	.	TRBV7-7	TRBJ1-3	CASSLGPDSGNTIYF	TGTGCCAGCTCCCTAGGGCCCGACTCTGGAAACACCATATATTTT
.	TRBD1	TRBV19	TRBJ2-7	CASSLRGLDEQYF	TGTGCCAGTAGTCTCAGGGGGCTGGACGAGCAGTACTTC
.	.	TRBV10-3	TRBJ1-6	CAISESSQGSNSPLHF	TGTGCCATCAGTGAGTCGAGTCAGGGGAGTAATTCACCCCTCCACTTT
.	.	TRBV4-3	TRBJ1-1	CASSQDDRTEIEAFF	TGCGCCAGCAGCCAAGATGATAGGACAGAGATTGAAGCTTTCTTT
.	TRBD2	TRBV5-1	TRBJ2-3	CASSLVLAEDTQYF	TGCGCCAGCAGCTTGGTACTAGCGGAAGATACGCAGTATTTT